The subject of this entry is one T cell receptor (beta chain). TCRdb's table, derived via immunoSEQ multiplex PCR, lists solely in-frame clones and lacks some. The sample includes about 1,800,000 clones, approximately 94% of them seen just once. Cells designated naive CD8 were CD45RO-negative and were positively selected for CCR7, with terminally differentiated effector memory CD45RA+ cells excluded. Healthy HIV-negative adults without recent acute infections or vaccinations served as donors. This record belongs to a study of shared clonotypes between healthy human individuals. Germline V gene lookup returns CDR1 MNHEY and CDR2 SMNVEV (reference sequence). The CDR3 contains 14 residues. Trimming took off 5 bases at V and 1 base at J, with 11 bases between the two ends.

The TCR comes from a man younger than 35 in good health. J is TRBJ1-1 and V is TRBV27, with a weak D call TRBD1 (5 bases). The sample taken for sequencing was naive CD8+ T cells sorted from blood. The CDR3 is CASSVTAGNTEAFF. CDR3 sequence (DNA): TGTGCCAGCAGTGTGACAGCCGGGAACACTGAAGCTTTCTTT.